Listed here are 5 T cell receptor beta chains from one sample, sequenced in a study of T cells in localized non-small cell lung cancer. The table came from immunoSEQ multiplex PCR; TCRdb's copy has only in-frame clones and leaves some out. The table lists 70,000 or so clones, roughly 80% of them singletons. Specimen: peripheral blood, collected before any cancer treatment. These receptors originate from an older female donor with stage I lung adenocarcinoma.

The chain uses TRBV5-5 and TRBJ1-4, with 7 bases identical to TRBD1. This CDR3 has 14 amino acids. Losses at the gene ends were 2 bases for V and 3 bases for J; bases not matched to a gene: 1. Per germline, CDR1 SGHKS and CDR2 YYEKEE (reference sequence). CDR3 in DNA: TGTGCCAGCAGCTTAGGACAGGCTAATGAAAAACTGTTTTTT. As protein: CASSLGQANEKLFF. The full variable domain, rest sourced from reference TRBV5-5 and TRBJ1-4, is DAGVTQSPTHLIKTRGQQVTLRCSPISGHKSVSWYQQVLGQGPQFIFQYYEKEERGRGNFPDRFSARQFPNYSSELNVNALLLGDSALYLCASSLGQANEKLFFGSGTQLSVL.

The V and J genes are TRBV5-1 and TRBJ1-3; a weak D match, TRBD1 (6 bases). V shed 1 base and J shed 0 bases, with 8 bases lying between them. The CDR3 is made up of 15 amino acids. Germline V gives CDR1 SGHRS, CDR2 YFSETQ. CDR3 region: CASSLHRDSGNTIYF. The DNA of the CDR3 is TGCGCCAGCAGCTTGCACAGGGACTCTGGAAACACCATATATTTT.

The chain couples TRBV5-3 to TRBJ2-2; 8 bases fit TRBD2. TRBV5-3 falls under the ORF class, with uncertain function. Losses at the gene ends were 3 bases for V and 3 bases for J; bases not matched to a gene: 4. This CDR3 is 15 amino acids long. The CDR3 protein is CARSCKREYTGELFF. The CDR3, as DNA: TGTGCCAGAAGCTGCAAGCGGGAGTACACCGGGGAGCTGTTTTTT.

The CDR3 reads CASSYSLSSNYGYTF. Here the CDR3 DNA reads TGTGCCAGCAGTTACTCGTTATCCTCTAACTATGGCTACACCTTC. The V and J genes are TRBV6-5 and TRBJ1-2; D gene unclear. The CDR3 covers 15 residues. Germline V lookup: CDR1 MNHEY, CDR2 SVGAGI. V lost 0 bases and J 0 bases, leaving 8 bases between the germline ends.

This clone has only one observation. V gene TRBV11-3 combines with J gene TRBJ1-2; TRBD1 is a possible D gene (6 bases). The germline V gene encodes CDR1 SGHNT and CDR2 YENEEA. This CDR3 has 17 amino acids. Trimming took 1 base from V and 2 from J, leaving 17 bases between them. Here the CDR3 DNA reads TGTGCCAGCAGCTTAGGGGACAACGACCCTTCGAACTATGGCTACACCTTC. It specifies CASSLGDNDPSNYGYTF.